These 5 T cell receptor beta chains share one sample of origin, sequenced in a study of blood T cell repertoires in COVID-19. Generated by immunoSEQ multiplex PCR, the TCRdb table keeps only in-frame clones and is missing some. The sample lists roughly 130,000 clones, more than 90% occurring once. The sequenced sample consisted of peripheral blood. Receptor source: a man in his 60s with COVID-19, enrolled during active disease.

This sequence joins TRBV6-5 and TRBJ2-5, with 7 nucleotides matching TRBD1. The length of the CDR3 is 16 residues. The J segment lost 3 bases and the V segment lost 2 bases, leaving 9 bases of the junction unmatched. CDR1 and CDR2 from the germline V gene are MNHEY and SVGAGI. For the CDR3, the DNA is TGTGCCAGCAGTTACGAGACAACAGGGGCTAAAGAGACCCAGTACTTC. As protein: CASSYETTGAKETQYF.

The V and J genes are TRBV4-3 and TRBJ2-7; TRBD2 aligns across 9 bases. CDR3 length: 16 amino acids. CDR1 and CDR2 (germline): LGHNA, YSLEER. V lost 0 bases to trimming and J lost 3 bases; unmatched junction nucleotides: 6. DNA for the CDR3: TGCGCCAGCAGCCAAGAAGCGTCTAGCGGGAACTACGAGCAGTACTTC. This encodes CASSQEASSGNYEQYF.

The V and J genes are TRBV15 and TRBJ2-2; 9 bases line up with TRBD2. The junction had 3 bases not matched to a gene; V was cut back by 0 bases and J by 7 bases. The germline CDR1 and CDR2 sequences are LNHNV and YYDKDF (reference sequence). This CDR3 spans 15 amino acids. CDR3 DNA: TGTGCCACCAGCAGAGAGACTAGCGGCAACGGGGAGCTGTTTTTT. As protein: CATSRETSGNGELFF.

The rearrangement joins TRBV5-5 to TRBJ1-4; D uncertain. Germline lookup yields CDR1 SGHKS and CDR2 YYEKEE (reference sequence). The V and J ends lost 2 bases and 5 bases respectively, with 10 bases between them. The CDR3 has 14 residues. The CDR3 spells CASSLLLNNEKLFF. The DNA of the CDR3 is TGTGCCAGCAGCTTATTGCTAAACAATGAAAAACTGTTTTTT.

The V gene is TRBV7-3, the J gene TRBJ2-2; D is perhaps TRBD2 (5 bases). The CDR3 covers 16 residues. Germline V CDR1 and CDR2: SGHTA, FQGTGA. Trimming took 0 bases from V and 0 from J, leaving 8 bases between them. The CDR3 DNA follows: TGTGCCAGCAGCTTAACAGCTAGCTCGAACACCGGGGAGCTGTTTTTT. Translation: CASSLTASSNTGELFF.